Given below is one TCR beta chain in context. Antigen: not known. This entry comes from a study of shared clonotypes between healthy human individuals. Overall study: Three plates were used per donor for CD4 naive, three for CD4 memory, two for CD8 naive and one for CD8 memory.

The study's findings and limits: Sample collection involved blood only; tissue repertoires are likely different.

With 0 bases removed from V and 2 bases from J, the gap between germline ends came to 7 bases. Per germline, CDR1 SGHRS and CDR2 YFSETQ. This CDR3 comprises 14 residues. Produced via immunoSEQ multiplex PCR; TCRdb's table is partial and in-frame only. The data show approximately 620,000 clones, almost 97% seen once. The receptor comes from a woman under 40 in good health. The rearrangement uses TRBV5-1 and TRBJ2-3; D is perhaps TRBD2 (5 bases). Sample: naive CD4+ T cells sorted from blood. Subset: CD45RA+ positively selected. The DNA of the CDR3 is TGCGCCAGCAGCTTGGAGACTAACACAGATACGCAGTATTTT. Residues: CASSLETNTDTQYF.